Listed below are T cell receptor beta chains from one sample, sequenced in a study of radiotherapy plus CTLA-4 blockade in lung cancer. TCRdb's table, derived via immunoSEQ multiplex PCR, lists solely in-frame clones and lacks some. The sample includes 50,000 or so clones, 65% to 85% of them seen just once. This material consisted of peripheral blood, taken from a patient treated with radiotherapy plus ipilimumab. The receptors stem from a human donor with non-small cell lung cancer who had a partial response to radiotherapy plus ipilimumab. CDR3s include the opening cysteine and the closing phenylalanine or tryptophan. A D gene is named only where the DNA matches it firmly. Size values are once, few and many counts, or a class for expanded clones, and some rows have none.

>TRBJ1-1|-|TRBV21-1|-
CASSKGQENTEAFF
TGTGCCAGCAGCAAGGGACAGGAGAACACTGAAGCTTTCTTT
>TRBJ2-3|-|TRBV15|-
CATSSHTDTQYF
TGTGCCACCAGCAGCCACACAGATACGCAGTATTTT
>TRBJ2-2|-|TRBV25-1|medium-sized
CASGYLRANTGELFF
TGTGCCAGCGGCTATTTGCGGGCGAACACCGGGGAGCTGTTTTTT
>TRBJ1-2|-|TRBV4-1|few
CASSQDDTVTRYGYTF
TGCGCCAGCAGCCAAGATGATACGGTCACTCGCTATGGCTACACCTTC
>TRBJ2-1|TRBD1|TRBV9|-
CASSPRDRTYNEQFF
TGTGCCAGCAGCCCCCGGGACAGGACCTACAATGAGCAGTTCTTC
>TRBJ2-7|-|TRBV5-4|-
CASSFQGFHEQYF
TGTGCCAGCAGCTTTCAGGGGTTCCACGAGCAGTACTTC
>TRBJ1-5|-|TRBV10-2|-
CASRGHSNQPQHF
TGCGCCAGCCGTGGACATAGCAATCAGCCCCAGCATTTT
>TRBJ1-6|TRBD1|TRBV5-4|once
CASSPQGQGSSPLHF
TGTGCCAGCAGCCCGCAGGGACAGGGAAGTTCACCCCTCCACTTT
>TRBJ1-6|-|TRBV21-1|-
CASSKRDRATATSYNSPLHF
TGTGCCAGCAGCAAAAGGGACAGGGCTACTGCCACCTCCTATAATTCACCCCTCCACTTT
>TRBJ2-7|TRBD1|TRBV7-2|-
CASSPRGTGGGEQYF
TGTGCCAGCAGCCCCAGAGGGACAGGGGGTGGGGAGCAGTACTTC
>TRBJ2-3|-|TRBV28|-
CASRPEGDRTDTQYF
TGTGCCAGCAGGCCCGAGGGGGATCGCACAGATACGCAGTATTTT
>TRBJ1-2|-|TRBV4-2|-
CASSQDSRTVGGYTF
TGTGCCAGCAGCCAAGATAGTCGGACAGTCGGAGGCTACACCTTC
>TRBJ2-3|TRBD1|TRBV5-6|-
CASSWDREETDTQYF
TGTGCCAGCAGCTGGGACAGGGAAGAGACAGATACGCAGTATTTT
>TRBJ2-7|TRBD2|TRBV9|-
CASSVAGTSGAYEQYF
TGTGCCAGCAGCGTAGCAGGGACTAGCGGGGCCTACGAGCAGTACTTC
>TRBJ1-5|TRBD1|TRBV5-1|few
CASSPAGTGGLHGNQPQHF
TGCGCCAGCAGCCCAGCCGGGACAGGGGGCTTGCATGGCAATCAGCCCCAGCATTTT
>TRBJ1-4|-|TRBV28|-
CASSPINSRIDEKLFF
TGTGCCAGCAGTCCTATAAACAGCAGGATTGATGAAAAACTGTTTTTT
>TRBJ1-3|-|TRBV9|-
CASSSAGTMGNTIYF
TGTGCCAGCAGCTCAGCGGGGACGATGGGAAACACCATATATTTT
>TRBJ1-2|-|TRBV7-6|-
CASSSRQDNYGYTF
TGTGCCAGCAGCTCCAGACAGGACAACTATGGCTACACCTTC
>TRBJ2-7|-|TRBV6-5|-
CASSRGTVEQYF
TGTGCCAGCAGTAGGGGAACAGTCGAGCAGTACTTC
>TRBJ2-7|-|TRBV5-6|few
CASSLTGSDEQYF
TGTGCCAGCAGCTTGACAGGGAGCGACGAGCAGTACTTC